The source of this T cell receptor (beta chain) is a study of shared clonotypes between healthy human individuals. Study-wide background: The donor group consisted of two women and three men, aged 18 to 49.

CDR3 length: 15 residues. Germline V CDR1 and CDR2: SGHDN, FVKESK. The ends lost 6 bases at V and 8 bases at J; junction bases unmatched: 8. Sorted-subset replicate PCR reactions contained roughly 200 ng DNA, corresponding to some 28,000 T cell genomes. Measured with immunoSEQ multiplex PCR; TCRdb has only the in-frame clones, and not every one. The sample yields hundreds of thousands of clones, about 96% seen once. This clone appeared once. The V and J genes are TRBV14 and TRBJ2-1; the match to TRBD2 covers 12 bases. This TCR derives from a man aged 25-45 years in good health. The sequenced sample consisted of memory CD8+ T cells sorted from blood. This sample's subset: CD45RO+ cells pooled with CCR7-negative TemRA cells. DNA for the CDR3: TGTGCCAGCAGTATGTCTAGCGGGAGGGCCTATGAGCAGTTCTTC. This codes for CASSMSSGRAYEQFF.